The 28 T cell receptor beta chains in this list originate from one sample, sequenced in a study of blood T cells in healthy people across ages. Combining a sample-barcoded 5' primer with a J-beta primer mix, a second PCR ran for roughly 6 to 11 cycles. A single record per CDR3 protein comes from TCRdb applying MiXCR to the 5' RACE reads. The sample has hundreds of thousands of distinct CDR3 sequences, about 28% seen once. Source material: blood. These receptors all come from a woman older than 75 in good health.

The rearrangement joins TRBV29-1 to TRBJ2-5, with a possible D match to TRBD1 (7 bases). The CDR3 totals 14 residues. Trimming pared 8 bases from V and 2 bases from J, leaving 18 bases between. Germline CDR1 is SQVTM and CDR2 is ANQGSEA. DNA of the CDR3: TGCAGCCGGGGGACAGCCCTACCTCAAGAGACCCAGTACTTC. It codes for CSRGTALPQETQYF. Together with reference TRBV29-1 and TRBJ2-5, the CDR3 gives the full variable domain: SAVISQKPSRDICQRGTSLTIQCQVDSQVTMMFWYRQQPGQSLTLIATANQGSEATYESGFVIDKFPISRPNLTFSTLTVSNMSPEDSSIYLCSRGTALPQETQYFGPGTRLLVL.

This clonotype was seen once. V usage is TRBV7-9 and J usage is TRBJ1-2; D unclear. The germline gives CDR1 SEHNR, CDR2 FQNEAQ (reference sequence). Trimming cost V 7 bases and J 3 bases, with 9 bases left between them. The CDR3 is made up of 12 amino acids. The CDR3 DNA sequence: TGTGCCAGCAACCAGCTCGACTATGGCTACACCTTC. It codes for CASNQLDYGYTF.

A remark on this clonotype: A much larger clone is a single base away; this may be a read error. This chain links TRBV14 with TRBJ2-3; D is ambiguous. The germline V and J ends were trimmed by 3 bases and 4 bases, with 8 bases remaining between them. Germline CDR1 reads SGHDN; CDR2 reads FVKESK. This CDR3 has 13 residues. The CDR3 region has the DNA TGTGCCAGCAGCCAGCTCCTCGCAGATACGCAGTATTTT. This translates into CASSQLLADTQYF.

A word on this clonotype: A much larger clone is a single base away; this may be a read error. The chain couples TRBV14 to TRBJ2-1, with unresolved D. Trimming shortened V by 8 bases and J by 8 bases, and 25 bases separated the two germline ends. Germline CDR1 reads SGHDN; CDR2 reads FVKESK. The CDR3 has 16 amino acids. Here the CDR3 reads CASGPQSLRDGDEQFF. In nucleotides, the CDR3 is TGTGCCAGCGGCCCCCAAAGCCTGAGAGATGGTGATGAGCAGTTCTTC.

The V and J genes are TRBV5-4 and TRBJ2-2; possible D gene TRBD1, 6 bases. CDR1 and CDR2 from the germline V gene are SGHNT and YYREEE (reference sequence). The CDR3 spans 14 residues. V was cut by 5 bases and J by 1 base, with 9 bases left in between. CDR3 coding DNA: TGTGCCAGCAGTTGGACAGAGAACACCGGGGAGCTGTTTTTT. Residues: CASSWTENTGELFF.

This clonotype was observed a few times. The rearrangement links TRBV6-6 to TRBJ1-4; TRBD1 matches 10 bases. The J segment lost 6 bases and the V segment lost 6 bases, leaving 10 bases of the junction unmatched. Germline V gives CDR1 MNHNY, CDR2 SVGAGI (reference sequence). The CDR3 consists of 16 residues. The CDR3 reads CASSKGQGERDEKLFF. The CDR3, as DNA: TGTGCCAGCAGCAAAGGACAGGGGGAGAGAGATGAAAAACTGTTTTTT.

This rearrangement joins TRBV21-1 to TRBJ1-6. TRBV21-1 is given as a pseudogene. This CDR3 comprises 11 residues. The CDR3 DNA reads as TGTGCTCTGAGGGTGGGCTCACCCCTCCACTTT. It encodes CALRVGSPLHF.

This chain uses TRBV7-2 with TRBJ1-1, with D perhaps TRBD1 (6 bases). Deletions cut 3 bases from V and 6 bases from J, with 14 bases between. The CDR3 totals 14 residues. Germline values: CDR1 SGHTA, CDR2 FQGNSA. In DNA, the CDR3 is TGTGCCAGCAGCTTTGAATGGGGGGGCGCTGAAGCTTTCTTT. Its protein is CASSFEWGGAEAFF. Full variable domain (remainder filled in from reference TRBV7-2 and TRBJ1-1): GAGVSQSPSNKVTEKGKDVELRCDPISGHTALYWYRQSLGQGLEFLIYFQGNSAPDKSGLPSDRFSAERTGGSVSTLTIQRTQQEDSAVYLCASSFEWGGAEAFFGQGTRLTVV.

This clonotype was found many times. The chain employs TRBV7-9 and TRBJ2-7, with D possibly being TRBD1 (6 bases). The CDR3 spans 14 residues. The V gene lost 3 bases and the J gene lost 4 bases, with 13 bases spanning the gap. CDR1 is SEHNR, CDR2 FQNEAQ, per germline (reference sequence). CDR3 residues: CASSFGTRNYEQYF. The CDR3 coding sequence is TGTGCCAGCAGCTTCGGGACAAGAAATTACGAGCAGTACTTC.

This clonotype was detected only once. The chain combines TRBV3-1 with TRBJ1-2; D remains unclear. In germline, CDR1 is LGHDT, CDR2 YNNKEL (reference sequence). V dropped 6 bases and J dropped 4 bases, with 15 bases sitting between them. The CDR3 is 14 amino acids. The CDR3 here is CASRIRQSAYGYTF. CDR3 nucleotide sequence: TGTGCCAGCAGGATACGGCAATCGGCCTATGGCTACACCTTC.

This clonotype came up once. Here the CDR3 omits its conserved ending phenylalanine or tryptophan, so a read error is the likely source. The J gene is TRBJ1-5, the V gene TRBV12-3 or TRBV12-4; 7 nucleotides line up with TRBD1. Trimming cost V 6 bases and J 5 bases; bases outside gene matches: 10. This CDR3 comprises 15 residues. CDR3 coding DNA: TGTGCCAGCAGCAGAACCGGGACAGCGTATCAGCCCCAGCATTTG. The encoded protein is CASSRTGTAYQPQHL.

This clonotype was observed many times. The J gene is TRBJ2-3, the V gene TRBV7-2, with 9 bases aligning to TRBD2. V trimming: 5 bases; J trimming: 0 bases; junction bases outside the gene matches: 6. The CDR3 sequence is 16 residues long. Germline lookup yields CDR1 SGHTA and CDR2 FQGNSA. The CDR3 nucleotides are TGTGCCAGCAGCGTGGGACTAGCAGCTAGCACAGATACGCAGTATTTT. Its protein product is CASSVGLAASTDTQYF.

This clonotype has a handful of counts. The V and J genes are TRBV28 and TRBJ2-7; 10 nucleotides agree with TRBD2. Trimming took 5 bases from V and 7 from J; bases not matched to a gene: 14. The CDR3 has 16 residues. The germline V gene has CDR1 MDHEN and CDR2 SYDVKM. This CDR3 is CASSRDPSGGRREQYF. The CDR3 bases are TGTGCCAGCAGTCGAGACCCTAGCGGGGGCCGACGGGAGCAGTACTTC.

Regarding this clonotype: Just one base apart from a much larger clone, this may be a read error. The rearrangement links TRBV7-2 to TRBJ2-6; maybe TRBD2 (6 bases). Germline values: CDR1 SGHTA, CDR2 FQGNSA. This CDR3 has 15 amino acids. CDR3 sequence (DNA): TGTGCCGGCAGCCCGGGGGTAGTCGGGGCCAACGTCCTGACTTTC. Translated, it gives CAGSPGVVGANVLTF.

This clonotype was counted many times. Written as DNA, the CDR3 is TGTGCCAGCAGCTCACAGCCCGGGACTGAAGCTTTCTTT. Translated: CASSSQPGTEAFF. J is TRBJ1-1 and V is TRBV7-9, with unresolved D. The CDR3 sequence is 13 residues long. Trimming removed 4 bases at V and 5 bases at J, with 11 bases between. Germline-derived CDR1 and CDR2 are SEHNR and FQNEAQ (reference sequence).

V usage is TRBV4-1 and J usage is TRBJ2-2; D may be TRBD1 (6 bases). From germline, CDR1 is MGHRA and CDR2 YSYEKL. The V and J ends lost 0 bases and 1 base respectively, with 12 bases between them. This CDR3 region has 17 residues. CDR3 loop: CASSQEAGTLNTGELFF. The DNA for the CDR3 is TGCGCCAGCAGCCAAGAAGCAGGGACACTGAACACCGGGGAGCTGTTTTTT.

The sample holds one count of this clonotype. This chain connects TRBV12-3 or TRBV12-4 to TRBJ2-3; 11 bases map to TRBD2. V dropped 5 bases and J dropped 2; count of bases not matched to a gene: 6. This CDR3 spans 16 amino acids. The CDR3 loop is CASSPRLAGPTDTQYF. CDR3 nucleotides: TGTGCCAGCAGTCCCCGACTAGCGGGACCCACAGATACGCAGTATTTT.

The rearrangement links TRBV6-2 or TRBV6-3 to TRBJ1-1, with D possibly TRBD1 on 5 matching bases. V shed 6 bases and J shed 1 base, with 9 bases lying between them. This CDR3 region has 13 residues. CDR1 is MNHEY and CDR2 is SVGEGT in the germline V gene. The CDR3 DNA follows: TGTGCCAGCAGACGGGACCCGAACACTGAAGCTTTCTTT. Residues: CASRRDPNTEAFF.

The CDR3 nucleotides are TGCAGTGCTAGAGTGCAGGGATGGTCCTACGAGCAGTACTTC. It codes for CSARVQGWSYEQYF. The chain carries TRBV20-1 and TRBJ2-7, with D maybe TRBD1 (5 bases). This CDR3 spans 14 amino acids. CDR1 DFQATT and CDR2 SNEGSKA come from the germline V gene (reference sequence). V shed 1 base and J shed 1 base, with 11 bases lying between them.

This clonotype was found many times. The chain has TRBV5-1 and TRBJ2-1, with 7 bases aligning to TRBD2. The trim removed 3 bases at V and 0 bases at J, leaving 6 bases unmatched. Germline V gene lookup returns CDR1 SGHRS and CDR2 YFSETQ. The CDR3 is made up of 16 amino acids. The CDR3 nucleotides are TGCGCCAGCAGCTCACCGGGACTAAGCTCCTACAATGAGCAGTTCTTC. This translates into CASSSPGLSSYNEQFF.

As regards this clonotype: A much larger clone lies one base from this, so it may be a read error. CDR3 in amino acids: CSARDTQYF. As DNA, the CDR3 is TGCAGTGCTCGAGATACGCAGTATTTT. The chain combines TRBV20-1 with TRBJ2-3, with D unclear. Germline CDR1 and CDR2: DFQATT and SNEGSKA (reference sequence). The CDR3 runs to 9 residues.

The rearrangement uses TRBV6-2 or TRBV6-3 and TRBJ2-5; TRBD2 is a possible D gene (6 bases). Trimming removed 6 bases at V and 5 bases at J, with 16 bases between. Looked up from germline, CDR1 is MNHEY and CDR2 is SVGEGT. This CDR3 spans 14 amino acids. The chain's CDR3 is CASRSTGVGETQYF. In DNA, the CDR3 is TGTGCCAGCAGGTCTACGGGAGTGGGGGAGACCCAGTACTTC.

This clonotype was picked up a small number of times. The chain recombines TRBV6-1 with TRBJ1-2, with 11 bases that match TRBD1. The germline V gene has CDR1 MNHNS and CDR2 SASEGT. The ends lost 0 bases at V and 5 bases at J; junction bases unmatched: 5. CDR3 size: 16 residues. CDR3 region: CASSEAMGTGGYGYTF. CDR3 in DNA: TGTGCCAGCAGTGAAGCGATGGGGACAGGGGGATATGGCTACACCTTC.

This clonotype appeared a few times. The chain links TRBV4-1 to TRBJ1-2; D not certain. The CDR3 runs to 17 residues. Germline V gene data show CDR1 as MGHRA and CDR2 as YSYEKL. Trimming removed 0 bases at V and 2 bases at J, with 16 bases between. Here the CDR3 reads CASSQDLSRAANYGYTF. The CDR3 DNA follows: TGCGCCAGCAGCCAAGATTTGAGTCGGGCAGCCAACTATGGCTACACCTTC.

In its sample, this clonotype was seen a few times. V is TRBV9 and J is TRBJ1-1, with D unclear. The CDR3 sequence is 14 residues long. Trimming shortened V by 3 bases and J by 4 bases, and 13 bases separated the two germline ends. Germline CDR1 and CDR2: SGDLS and YYNGEE. CDR3 protein: CASSAPRGLTEAFF. For the CDR3, the DNA is TGTGCCAGCAGCGCACCCCGGGGTCTCACTGAAGCTTTCTTT.

The chain employs TRBV6-5 and TRBJ1-1; D is undetermined. This CDR3 has 14 residues. Trimming stripped 0 bases from V and 1 base from J, with 6 bases between. Germline V gene lookup returns CDR1 MNHEY and CDR2 SVGAGI. CDR3 protein: CASSYSRTNTEAFF. The CDR3 bases are TGTGCCAGCAGTTACTCCAGAACGAACACTGAAGCTTTCTTT.

The chain couples TRBV7-9 to TRBJ1-4; D is perhaps TRBD1 (5 bases). The CDR3 is made up of 14 amino acids. Between the trimmed V and J ends, which lost 3 bases and 8 bases, there was a span of 13 bases. CDR1 SEHNR and CDR2 FQNEAQ come from the germline V gene (reference sequence). Here the CDR3 reads CASSFTRADEKLFF. In nucleotides, the CDR3 is TGTGCCAGCAGCTTCACCAGGGCGGACGAAAAACTGTTTTTT.

The rearrangement links TRBV20-1 to TRBJ2-7; TRBD2 agrees at 11 bases. The better agreement between TRBJ2-5 and the DNA end casts doubt on the J call. Germline V lookup: CDR1 DFQATT, CDR2 SNEGSKA (reference sequence). The CDR3 consists of 16 residues. CDR3 sequence reads: CSARKLAGGFQETQYF. In DNA form, the CDR3 reads TGCAGTGCTAGAAAGCTAGCGGGAGGCTTCCAAGAGACCCAGTACTTC.